The 32 T cell receptor beta chains reported below all come from one sample, sequenced in a study of blood T cell repertoires in COVID-19. Profiled with immunoSEQ multiplex PCR; TCRdb holds only in-frame clones, not every one. This table has 68,000 or so clones, nearly 85% appearing once. Sample: peripheral blood. These receptors came from a human donor in a cohort sampled during active COVID-19.

CDR3 in amino acids: CASSLLGDRTYTGELFF. The DNA for the CDR3 is TGCGCCAGCAGCTTGCTTGGCGACAGGACCTACACCGGGGAGCTGTTTTTT. V and J are TRBV5-1 and TRBJ2-2, with a tentative D call TRBD1 (6 bases). The V end was cut by 1 base, the J end by 3 bases, with 16 bases between. Germline CDR1 SGHRS, CDR2 YFSETQ. This CDR3 is built from 17 residues.

In its sample, this clone was seen once. CDR3: CASSPGRRENYGYTF. The CDR3 nucleotides read TGCGCCAGCAGCCCGGGGCGGAGGGAAAACTATGGCTACACCTTC. The V and J genes are TRBV4-3 and TRBJ1-2; TRBD1 might be the D (5 bases). The CDR3 covers 15 residues. With 4 bases removed from V and 2 bases from J, the gap between germline ends came to 14 bases. Germline V lookup: CDR1 LGHNA, CDR2 YSLEER.

The rearrangement links TRBV7-8 to TRBJ1-5, with D maybe TRBD1 (5 bases). The CDR3 has 15 residues. CDR1 and CDR2 from the germline V gene are SGHVS and FQNEAQ. With 2 bases removed from V and 8 bases from J, the gap between germline ends came to 16 bases. The CDR3 DNA sequence: TGTGCCAGCAGCTTATCCGACGGGAGAGGGGAGCCCCAGCATTTT. It encodes CASSLSDGRGEPQHF.

The chain uses TRBV15 and TRBJ1-2, with 7 bases that match TRBD1. Germline values: CDR1 LNHNV, CDR2 YYDKDF (reference sequence). With 5 bases clipped from V and 4 bases from J, the junction kept 4 bases outside the gene matches. The CDR3 totals 13 residues. CDR3 loop: CATSLQGSYGYTF. CDR3 sequence (DNA): TGTGCCACCAGCCTACAGGGGAGCTATGGCTACACCTTC.

The chain couples TRBV28 to TRBJ1-1; 7 positions agree with TRBD1. The CDR3 contains 15 residues. V trimming: 5 bases; J trimming: 5 bases; junction bases outside the gene matches: 11. Germline lookup yields CDR1 MDHEN and CDR2 SYDVKM. This chain's CDR3 is CASSQLDRVETEAFF. The DNA of the CDR3 is TGTGCCAGCAGTCAGCTAGACAGGGTAGAAACTGAAGCTTTCTTT. The whole variable domain, filled in from reference TRBV28 and TRBJ1-1, reads DVKVTQSSRYLVKRTGEKVFLECVQDMDHENMFWYRQDPGLGLRLIYFSYDVKMKEKGDIPEGYSVSREKKERFSLILESASTNQTSMYLCASSQLDRVETEAFFGQGTRLTVV.

As DNA, the CDR3 is TGCGCCAGCAGCCAAACACATATGGGACTTCACACAGATACGCAGTATTTT. Translated, it gives CASSQTHMGLHTDTQYF. The chain joins TRBV5-1 to TRBJ2-3; the D gene is possibly TRBD2 (6 bases). The CDR3 is 17 amino acids. Trimming shortened V by 4 bases and J by 2 bases, and 20 bases separated the two germline ends. The V gene's germline CDR1 is SGHRS and CDR2 YFSETQ.

The chain uses TRBV27 and TRBJ1-1, with 7 bases lining up with TRBD1. The germline V gene has CDR1 MNHEY and CDR2 SMNVEV (reference sequence). The V and J ends lost 7 bases and 1 base, in that order; junction bases with no gene match: 9. The CDR3 is 15 amino acids. CDR3: CASTSLRGENTEAFF. CDR3 DNA: TGTGCCAGCACTTCCCTCAGGGGGGAGAACACTGAAGCTTTCTTT.

This clone has only one observation. The chain uses TRBV5-1 and TRBJ2-3; TRBD2 agrees at 8 bases. Germline CDR1 reads SGHRS; CDR2 reads YFSETQ. With V trimmed by 4 bases and J by 6 bases, 7 bases remained unmatched. The CDR3 runs to 14 residues. DNA of the CDR3: TGCGCCAGCAGCCCGGGGGGGGCGCGGGATACGCAGTATTTT. This gives the protein CASSPGGARDTQYF.

V gene TRBV28 combines with J gene TRBJ1-5; perhaps TRBD1 as D (5 bases). The CDR3 totals 13 residues. V lost 8 bases to trimming and J lost 4 bases, with 12 bases between them. Germline V lookup: CDR1 MDHEN, CDR2 SYDVKM. The CDR3: CASSTERNQPQHF. The CDR3 bases are TGTGCCAGCTCGACAGAGAGAAATCAGCCCCAGCATTTT.

This rearrangement joins TRBV7-9 to TRBJ1-5; D gene uncertain. This CDR3 is 12 amino acids long. Germline CDR1 is SEHNR and CDR2 is FQNEAQ (reference sequence). V lost 3 bases to trimming and J lost 5 bases, with 5 bases between them. CDR3 coding DNA: TGTGCCAGCAGCTTGGGAGATCAGCCCCAGCATTTT. This gives the protein CASSLGDQPQHF.

The sample holds one count of this clone. The chain is built from TRBV5-1 and TRBJ1-2; D is ambiguous. V was pared by 2 bases and J by 8 bases, with 13 bases between. CDR3 length: 13 amino acids. The V gene's germline CDR1 is SGHRS and CDR2 YFSETQ. CDR3 sequence reads: CASSFEGVGGYTF. The DNA for the CDR3 is TGCGCCAGCAGCTTTGAGGGTGTTGGCGGCTACACCTTC.

This clone was detected only a few times. The chain couples TRBV7-2 to TRBJ1-1, with a weak D call TRBD1 (6 bases). The CDR3 is 13 residues long. Per the germline V gene, CDR1 is SGHTA and CDR2 is FQGNSA. V lost 5 bases, J lost 1 base, and 8 bases lay in between. The chain's CDR3 is CASSRQENTEAFF. In DNA, the CDR3 is TGTGCCAGCAGCCGACAGGAGAACACTGAAGCTTTCTTT.

This CDR3 reads CASSRLGGGSDEQFF. The CDR3 coding sequence is TGCGCCAGCAGCCGTCTGGGCGGGGGGTCGGATGAGCAGTTCTTC. V usage is TRBV4-1 and J usage is TRBJ2-1; 8 nucleotides align to TRBD2. With V trimmed by 4 bases and J by 8 bases, 10 bases remained unmatched. Germline lookup yields CDR1 MGHRA and CDR2 YSYEKL. The CDR3 length is 15 residues.

This sequence joins TRBV19 and TRBJ1-2; D perhaps matches TRBD1 (6 bases). The CDR3 is made up of 15 amino acids. Trimming left V 5 bases short and J 8 bases short, with 21 bases between. The V gene's germline CDR1 is LNHDA and CDR2 SQIVND (reference sequence). CDR3 protein: CASSSPKQGSFGYTF. DNA of the CDR3: TGTGCCAGTAGTTCTCCGAAACAGGGTTCCTTCGGCTACACCTTC.

CDR3: CASSLVGRANSPIYF. The CDR3 bases are TGTGCCAGCAGCTTAGTGGGCCGTGCAAATTCACCCATATATTTT. The chain links TRBV11-2 to TRBJ1-3, with unresolved D. Germline lookup yields CDR1 SGHAT and CDR2 FQNNGV. The CDR3 spans 15 residues. With 1 base removed from V and 11 bases from J, the gap between germline ends came to 18 bases.

This clone was detected only once. The chain joins TRBV24-1 to TRBJ2-1; 7 positions match TRBD2. The length of the CDR3 is 16 residues. CDR1 is KGHDR, CDR2 SFDVKD, per germline. V lost 4 bases to trimming and J lost 0 bases; unmatched junction nucleotides: 5. CDR3 in amino acids: CATSDPGTNSYNEQFF. DNA of the CDR3: TGTGCCACCAGTGACCCCGGGACTAACTCCTACAATGAGCAGTTCTTC.

The CDR3 is CASSTGVETGELFF. The CDR3, as DNA: TGTGCCAGTTCCACAGGGGTGGAGACCGGGGAGCTGTTTTTT. The J gene is TRBJ2-2, the V gene TRBV19; TRBD1 matches at 7 bases. The germline V gene has CDR1 LNHDA and CDR2 SQIVND (reference sequence). The trim removed 8 bases at V and 5 bases at J, leaving 8 bases unmatched. This CDR3 is 14 amino acids long.

The table lists this clone with a few counts. The chain uses TRBV6-6 and TRBJ1-1; no definite D call. Germline V CDR1 and CDR2: MNHNY, SVGAGI (reference sequence). There are 13 residues in the CDR3. With 11 bases removed from V and 3 bases from J, the gap between germline ends came to 16 bases. The CDR3 DNA reads as TGTGCCGTCTTATTATCCGTTGACACTGAAGCTTTCTTT. Its protein is CAVLLSVDTEAFF.

The J gene is TRBJ1-5, the V gene TRBV6-5, with 9 positions matching TRBD1. This CDR3 region has 14 residues. The trim removed 10 bases at V and 0 bases at J, leaving 4 bases unmatched. Germline V CDR1 and CDR2: MNHEY, SVGAGI. The DNA for the CDR3 is TGTGCCATCTGGACAGGGGTTAGCAATCAGCCCCAGCATTTT. This encodes CAIWTGVSNQPQHF.

The chain joins TRBV3-1 (or the pseudogene TRBV3-2) to TRBJ1-2; D is perhaps TRBD1 (5 bases). This CDR3 contains 14 residues. In germline, CDR1 is LGHDT, CDR2 YNNKEL (reference sequence). The ends were cut back, 1 base at V and 0 bases at J, with 6 bases in the middle. The CDR3 DNA follows: TGTGCCAGCAGCCAAGTAGGGGCTAACTATGGCTACACCTTC. The encoded protein is CASSQVGANYGYTF.

The CDR3: CASSDWDSLYEQYF. For the CDR3, the DNA is TGTGCCAGCAGCGACTGGGACAGCCTCTACGAGCAGTACTTC. The chain uses TRBV5-8 and TRBJ2-7; 7 nucleotides line up with TRBD1. Germline V CDR1 and CDR2: SGHTS, YDEGEE. V shed 4 bases and J 3 bases; nucleotides not matched to a gene: 7. The CDR3 is 14 residues long.

V usage is TRBV4-1 and J usage is TRBJ1-1, with 7 bases fitting TRBD1. CDR1 and CDR2 (germline): MGHRA, YSYEKL. Trimming removed 0 bases from V and 11 bases from J; junction bases left unmatched: 6. This CDR3 region has 13 residues. The CDR3 coding sequence is TGCGCCAGCAGCCAAGATTGGGGACAGCGGGCTTTCTTT. This encodes CASSQDWGQRAFF.

The V gene is TRBV3-1 (or the pseudogene TRBV3-2), the J gene TRBJ1-3; unclear D gene. This CDR3 is built from 14 residues. Trimming took off 0 bases at V and 4 bases at J, with 7 bases between the two ends. Germline CDR1 reads LGHDT; CDR2 reads YNNKEL (reference sequence). In nucleotides, the CDR3 is TGTGCCAGCAGCCAAGACAGGTGGGGAAACACCATATATTTT. Its translation: CASSQDRWGNTIYF.

This clone was picked up a small number of times. The rearrangement links TRBV5-1 to TRBJ1-2; tentative D call: TRBD1 (6 bases). V shed 4 bases and J shed 9 bases, with 25 bases lying between them. CDR1 is SGHRS and CDR2 is YFSETQ in the germline V gene. The CDR3 extends over 16 amino acids. In DNA form, the CDR3 reads TGCGCCAGCAGCGCAACGGGACAAAGGGCCGCCGGGAGCTACACCTTC. It encodes CASSATGQRAAGSYTF.

The chain is built from TRBV3-1 (or the pseudogene TRBV3-2) and TRBJ1-2; D is perhaps TRBD1 (5 bases). Trimming took 4 bases from V and 7 from J, leaving 10 bases between them. The CDR3 contains 12 residues. Germline V gene lookup returns CDR1 LGHDT and CDR2 YNNKEL (reference sequence). The CDR3 sequence: CASSRGVGGYTF. CDR3 DNA sequence: TGTGCCAGCAGCCGGGGGGTGGGTGGCTACACCTTC.

This chain joins TRBV2 and TRBJ2-3; 9 nucleotides line up with TRBD2. The junction had 7 bases not matched to a gene; V was cut back by 5 bases and J by 1 base. Germline values: CDR1 SNHLY, CDR2 FYNNEI. The CDR3 runs 16 residues. The CDR3 DNA reads TGTGCCAGCAGTTTAGCGGGGGCCCACGGCACAGATACGCAGTATTTT. Encoded protein: CASSLAGAHGTDTQYF.

V gene TRBV18 combines with J gene TRBJ1-2; 7 bases are shared with TRBD1. In germline, CDR1 is KGHSH, CDR2 LQKENI. Trimming took 2 bases from V and 4 from J; bases not matched to a gene: 7. This CDR3 is built from 15 residues. The CDR3 protein is CASSPNRDSGYGYTF. CDR3 bases: TGTGCCAGCTCACCAAACCGGGACAGCGGCTATGGCTACACCTTC.

This sequence joins TRBV10-1 and TRBJ2-1; 10 nucleotides align to TRBD2. Germline loops: CDR1 WNHNN, CDR2 SYGVQD (reference sequence). Losses at the gene ends were 0 bases for V and 6 bases for J; bases not matched to a gene: 2. The CDR3 consists of 15 residues. CDR3 coding DNA: TGCGCCAGCAGTGAGTCTAGCGGGGGGTCCAATGAGCAGTTCTTC. Its translation: CASSESSGGSNEQFF.

The chain has TRBV5-6 and TRBJ2-6, with D possibly TRBD2 on 5 matching bases. The CDR3 length is 17 residues. The germline CDR1 and CDR2 sequences are SGHDT and YYEEEE. Trimming shortened V by 3 bases and J by 2 bases, and 15 bases separated the two germline ends. The DNA for the CDR3 is TGTGCCAGCAGCTATCGGATGGAGGTAACTGGGGCCAACGTCCTGACTTTC. Translating it yields CASSYRMEVTGANVLTF.

CDR3 protein: CASARGGFNSPLHF. In DNA form, the CDR3 reads TGTGCCAGCGCAAGAGGGGGTTTTAATTCACCCCTCCACTTT. The chain recombines TRBV6-5 with TRBJ1-6; a weak D match, TRBD1 (6 bases). Per the germline V gene, CDR1 is MNHEY and CDR2 is SVGAGI. V gave up 8 bases and J gave up 6 bases, with 14 bases separating them. The length of the CDR3 is 14 residues.

For the CDR3, the DNA is TGTGCCAGCGTGCTAGAACATGAGCAGTTCTTC. This encodes CASVLEHEQFF. The chain recombines TRBV12-3 or TRBV12-4 with TRBJ2-1; D ambiguous. V lost 8 bases and J lost 8, with 10 bases in between. The CDR3 runs to 11 residues.

V gene TRBV9 combines with J gene TRBJ1-2, with 8 positions matching TRBD1. CDR3 size: 15 residues. Per the germline V gene, CDR1 is SGDLS and CDR2 is YYNGEE. V shed 6 bases, J shed 0 bases, and the junction held 7 bases outside the gene matches. In nucleotides, the CDR3 is TGTGCCAGCACAAGGACAGGGCTTACTAACTATGGCTACACCTTC. It translates to CASTRTGLTNYGYTF.